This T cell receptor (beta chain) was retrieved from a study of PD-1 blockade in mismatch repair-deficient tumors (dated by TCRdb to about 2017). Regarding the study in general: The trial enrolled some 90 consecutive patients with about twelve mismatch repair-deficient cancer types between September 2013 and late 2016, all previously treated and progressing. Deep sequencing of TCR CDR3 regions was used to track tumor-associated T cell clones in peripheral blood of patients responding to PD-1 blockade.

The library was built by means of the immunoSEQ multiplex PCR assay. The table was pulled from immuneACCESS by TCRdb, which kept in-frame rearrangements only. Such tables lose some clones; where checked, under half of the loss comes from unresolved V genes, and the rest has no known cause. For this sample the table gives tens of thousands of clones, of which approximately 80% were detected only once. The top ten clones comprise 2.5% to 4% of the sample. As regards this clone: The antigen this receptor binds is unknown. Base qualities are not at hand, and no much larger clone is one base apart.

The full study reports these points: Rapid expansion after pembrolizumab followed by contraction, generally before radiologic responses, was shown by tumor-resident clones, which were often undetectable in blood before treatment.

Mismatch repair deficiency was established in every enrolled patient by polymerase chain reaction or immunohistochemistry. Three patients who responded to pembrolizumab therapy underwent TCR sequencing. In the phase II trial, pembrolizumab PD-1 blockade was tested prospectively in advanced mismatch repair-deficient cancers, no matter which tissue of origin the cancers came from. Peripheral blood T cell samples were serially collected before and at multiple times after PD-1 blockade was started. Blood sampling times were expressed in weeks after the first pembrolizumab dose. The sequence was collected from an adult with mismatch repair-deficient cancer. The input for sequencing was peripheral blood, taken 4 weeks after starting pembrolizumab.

Here the CDR3 is given as CASSVFGQKSSYNEQFF. The DNA sequence reads TGTGCCAGCAGCGTCTTCGGTCAGAAAAGCTCCTACAATGAGCAGTTCTTC. The V gene is TRBV9 and the J gene is TRBJ2-1, with the D gene uncertain. The junction shows trimming of 2 bases on V and 0 bases on J, plus 15 bases between the germline ends. Including the terminal cysteine and phenylalanine, the CDR3 comprises 17 residues. The read is trimmed to its CDR3 DNA, 51 bases read in frame from base 1. For CDR1 and CDR2, the germline V gene lists SGDLS and YYNGEE.